The 27 T cell receptor beta chains given below trace back to one sample, sequenced in a study of OX40 agonist ivuxolimab in advanced cancers. Assay: immunoSEQ multiplex PCR; the TCRdb copy retains only in-frame clones and omits some. The table has about 75,000 clones, 86% seen once. Specimen: CD4+ or CD8+ T cells sorted from blood, collected in a trial of the OX40 agonist ivuxolimab. These receptor sequences come from an adult with an advanced solid tumor such as melanoma, head and neck, liver or kidney cancer.

The chain uses TRBV19 and TRBJ2-7, with 10 bases identical to TRBD1. The CDR3 is made up of 13 amino acids. Germline CDR1 is LNHDA and CDR2 is SQIVND (reference sequence). V lost 4 bases to trimming and J lost 6 bases; unmatched junction nucleotides: 3. The CDR3 coding sequence is TGTGCCAGTAGTAGGGACAGGGGATTCGAGCAGTACTTC. Protein product: CASSRDRGFEQYF.

The CDR3 region has the DNA TGTGCCAGCAGCCAAGAGACGGGGATGGGCTGGGGCTACACCTTC. It codes for CASSQETGMGWGYTF. The V and J genes are TRBV4-2 and TRBJ1-2; D is unresolved. The V end lost 0 bases, the J end lost 8 bases, and 16 bases lay between the germline ends. The CDR3 is 15 residues long. CDR1 LGHNA and CDR2 YNFKEQ come from the germline V gene.

The sample holds one count of this clone. The chain is built from TRBV28 and TRBJ2-7; 7 nucleotides align to TRBD1. The germline V gene encodes CDR1 MDHEN and CDR2 SYDVKM. V lost 3 bases, J lost 2 bases, and 4 bases stayed unmatched. This CDR3 is built from 14 residues. CDR3 loop: CASSFLDRAYEQYF. The CDR3 DNA reads TGTGCCAGCAGTTTCTTAGACAGGGCCTACGAGCAGTACTTC.

This clone was detected only a few times. This chain joins TRBV6-5 and TRBJ1-1; 7 bases are shared with TRBD1. The V gene end was trimmed by 5 bases and the J gene end by 3 bases; junction bases not matched to a gene: 9. Germline lookup yields CDR1 MNHEY and CDR2 SVGAGI. The CDR3 has 15 residues. The CDR3 protein is CASSQGQTGYTEAFF. As DNA, the CDR3 is TGTGCCAGCAGTCAGGGACAGACCGGTTACACTGAAGCTTTCTTT.

This clone was picked up one time. The V and J genes are TRBV6-5 and TRBJ1-2; 7 bases match TRBD1. J lost 3 bases, V lost 0 bases, and 1 base had no gene match. From germline, CDR1 is MNHEY and CDR2 SVGAGI. This CDR3 is built from 14 residues. CDR3 residues: CASSYSGGDYGYTF. In DNA form, the CDR3 reads TGTGCCAGCAGTTACTCAGGGGGCGACTATGGCTACACCTTC.

The chain uses TRBV18 and TRBJ2-7, with 8 bases identical to TRBD1. V was clipped by 2 bases and J by 4 bases; unmatched bases: 7. In germline, CDR1 is KGHSH, CDR2 LQKENI. CDR3 length equals 15 residues. The CDR3 loop reads CASSPGTGGIYEQYF. Here the CDR3 DNA reads TGTGCCAGCTCACCAGGAACAGGGGGAATTTACGAGCAGTACTTC.

The genes are TRBV7-6 and TRBJ1-1, with TRBD1 matching over 7 bases. V dropped 4 bases and J dropped 4; count of bases not matched to a gene: 3. Germline assignment: CDR1 SGHVS and CDR2 FNYEAQ. The CDR3 extends over 13 amino acids. CDR3 in amino acids: CASSWDSGTEAFF. In DNA, the CDR3 is TGTGCCAGCAGCTGGGACAGTGGCACTGAAGCTTTCTTT.

The CDR3 is CASSFTSGDNEQFF. CDR3 coding DNA: TGTGCCAGCAGCTTTACTAGCGGGGACAATGAGCAGTTCTTC. The chain has TRBV5-4 and TRBJ2-1; 10 positions match TRBD2. The CDR3 spans 14 residues. Germline trimming cut 2 bases from V and 5 bases from J; bases unmatched to any gene: 1. Germline V gene data show CDR1 as SGHNT and CDR2 as YYREEE (reference sequence).

V is TRBV2 and J is TRBJ2-7, with D possibly being TRBD2 (5 bases). Trimming took 6 bases from V and 7 from J, leaving 13 bases between them. The length of the CDR3 is 12 residues. Germline V gives CDR1 SNHLY, CDR2 FYNNEI. CDR3 coding DNA: TGTGCCAGCAGATCATCCGGGGTTGAGCAGTACTTC. This encodes CASRSSGVEQYF. Using reference TRBV2 and TRBJ2-7 for the parts outside the CDR3, the full variable domain is EPEVTQTPSHQVTQMGQEVILRCVPISNHLYFYWYRQILGQKVEFLVSFYNNEISEKSEIFDDQFSVERPDGSNFTLKIRSTKLEDSAMYFCASRSSGVEQYFGPGTRLTVT.

The chain combines TRBV5-4 with TRBJ2-7, with TRBD2 as a possible D gene (5 bases). Germline V gene lookup returns CDR1 SGHNT and CDR2 YYREEE (reference sequence). The CDR3 runs 15 residues. V was clipped by 2 bases and J by 0 bases, with 12 bases between them. The CDR3 DNA reads TGTGCCAGCAGCTTAGGAGGATCTAACTCCTACGAGCAGTACTTC. Protein product: CASSLGGSNSYEQYF. Full variable domain (missing parts from reference TRBV5-4 and TRBJ2-7): ETGVTQSPTHLIKTRGQQVTLRCSSQSGHNTVSWYQQALGQGPQFIFQYYREEENGRGNFPPRFSGLQFPNYSSELNVNALELDDSALYLCASSLGGSNSYEQYFGPGTRLTVT.

The rearrangement uses TRBV2 and TRBJ2-7, with D unresolved. The germline V and J ends were trimmed by 8 bases and 4 bases, with 6 bases remaining between them. Per the germline V gene, CDR1 is SNHLY and CDR2 is FYNNEI. The CDR3 length is 10 residues. CDR3 bases: TGTGCCAGCCGGCTGTACGAGCAGTACTTC. This gives the protein CASRLYEQYF. Full variable domain (rest looked up from reference TRBV2 and TRBJ2-7): EPEVTQTPSHQVTQMGQEVILRCVPISNHLYFYWYRQILGQKVEFLVSFYNNEISEKSEIFDDQFSVERPDGSNFTLKIRSTKLEDSAMYFCASRLYEQYFGPGTRLTVT.

The J gene is TRBJ1-6, the V gene TRBV11-2, with D unresolved. The V and J ends lost 0 bases and 6 bases respectively, with 9 bases between them. The length of the CDR3 is 15 residues. The germline V gene has CDR1 SGHAT and CDR2 FQNNGV. In nucleotides, the CDR3 is TGTGCCAGCAGCTTAGATGGGCTTCCTAATTCACCCCTCCACTTT. This codes for CASSLDGLPNSPLHF.

The chain combines TRBV5-1 with TRBJ2-1, with 7 bases fitting TRBD1. The CDR3 runs 15 residues. After removal of 2 bases from V and 5 bases from J, the junction contained 7 bases not matched to a gene. Germline lookup yields CDR1 SGHRS and CDR2 YFSETQ. CDR3 sequence (DNA): TGCGCCAGCAGCTTTGAGGGGGCGACGGACAATGAGCAGTTCTTC. Amino acids: CASSFEGATDNEQFF.

Concerning this clone: The junction differs from germline at one of its ends, possibly a read error. As DNA, the CDR3 is TGTGCCAGCAGGTTAGCGGGGGGAATATACGCCAATGAGCAGTTCTTC. Translation: CASRLAGGIYANEQFF. V and J are TRBV7-8 and TRBJ2-1, with 10 positions matching TRBD2. The CDR3 sequence is 16 residues long. CDR1 and CDR2 from the germline V gene are SGHVS and FQNEAQ.

The chain couples TRBV7-3 to TRBJ1-4; no definite D call. CDR1 and CDR2 (germline): SGHTA, FQGTGA. The CDR3 contains 13 residues. V was cut by 5 bases and J by 8 bases, with 12 bases left in between. The CDR3 sequence is CASSPGPSEKLFF. In DNA, the CDR3 is TGTGCCAGCAGCCCCGGCCCGAGCGAAAAACTGTTTTTT.

V usage is TRBV7-2 and J usage is TRBJ2-5; 7 nucleotides align to TRBD2. This CDR3 contains 15 residues. The germline V gene encodes CDR1 SGHTA and CDR2 FQGNSA. With V trimmed by 2 bases and J by 4 bases, 7 bases remained unmatched. In nucleotides, the CDR3 is TGTGCCAGCAGCTTACAAGGGAGGGAAGGAGAGACCCAGTACTTC. It translates to CASSLQGREGETQYF.

This sequence joins TRBV30 and TRBJ1-3, with D hard to call. V lost 1 base and J 4 bases, leaving 8 bases between the germline ends. The CDR3 runs to 13 residues. CDR1 and CDR2 from the germline V gene are GTSNPN and SVGIG (reference sequence). This CDR3 reads CAWSDGFGNTIYF. The DNA of the CDR3 is TGTGCCTGGAGTGATGGTTTCGGAAACACCATATATTTT.

The chain has TRBV6-6 and TRBJ1-6; possibly TRBD1 for D (5 bases). Trimming removed 2 bases from V and 8 bases from J, with 10 bases in between. CDR3 length equals 14 residues. Germline assignment: CDR1 MNHNY and CDR2 SVGAGI (reference sequence). The CDR3 coding sequence is TGTGCCAGCAGTTACCCCGACAGCTATTCACCCCTCCACTTT. Its protein product is CASSYPDSYSPLHF.

This chain uses TRBV7-2 with TRBJ1-3; D not certain. CDR1 SGHTA and CDR2 FQGNSA come from the germline V gene. This CDR3 is built from 15 residues. V was trimmed by 2 bases and J by 0 bases, leaving 8 bases between them. The CDR3: CASSLNRISGNTIYF. CDR3 sequence (DNA): TGTGCCAGCAGCTTAAATCGTATCTCTGGAAACACCATATATTTT.

The rearrangement links TRBV5-1 to TRBJ2-1, with D possibly matching TRBD2 (5 bases). This CDR3 is built from 15 residues. The ends were cut back, 4 bases at V and 5 bases at J, with 16 bases in the middle. The germline gives CDR1 SGHRS, CDR2 YFSETQ. CDR3 in amino acids: CASSPGVTENNEQFF. In DNA, the CDR3 is TGCGCCAGCAGCCCCGGGGTTACTGAGAACAATGAGCAGTTCTTC.

This clone was observed a single time. The chain recombines TRBV7-2 with TRBJ1-5; a possible D gene is TRBD1 (5 bases). V lost 5 bases and J 6 bases, leaving 17 bases between the germline ends. This CDR3 spans 15 amino acids. Germline lookup yields CDR1 SGHTA and CDR2 FQGNSA. This CDR3 reads CASSDGTGRVQPQHF. CDR3 in DNA: TGTGCCAGCAGCGATGGGACCGGCAGGGTTCAGCCCCAGCATTTT.

The V and J genes are TRBV6-5 and TRBJ2-1; TRBD2 is a possible D gene (7 bases). Germline lookup yields CDR1 MNHEY and CDR2 SVGAGI. V was cut by 5 bases and J by 3 bases, with 11 bases left in between. This CDR3 is 14 amino acids long. The CDR3 loop reads CASSRGALYNEQFF. The CDR3, as DNA: TGTGCCAGCAGTCGGGGGGCCCTCTACAATGAGCAGTTCTTC.

This rearrangement joins TRBV10-3 to TRBJ2-2; D is tentatively TRBD1 or TRBD2 (6 bases each). The CDR3 has 14 residues. Trimming left V 7 bases short and J 4 bases short, with 13 bases between. Germline V gene data show CDR1 as ENHRY and CDR2 as SYGVKD. The CDR3, as DNA: TGTGCCATCACCCCGGGGGCGGGCACCGGGGAGCTGTTTTTT. This sequence encodes CAITPGAGTGELFF.

The table lists this clone with a count of one. The chain recombines TRBV19 with TRBJ1-5; D uncertain. The V and J ends lost 3 bases and 4 bases respectively, with 7 bases between them. This CDR3 spans 13 amino acids. The germline V gene encodes CDR1 LNHDA and CDR2 SQIVND (reference sequence). The CDR3 sequence: CASSIRLNQPQHF. The CDR3 DNA is TGTGCCAGTAGTATCAGGTTAAATCAGCCCCAGCATTTT.

The V call is TRBV4-2, the J call TRBJ1-4; tentatively, D is TRBD1 (5 bases). This CDR3 contains 14 residues. The germline V gene encodes CDR1 LGHNA and CDR2 YNFKEQ. Trimming cost V 4 bases and J 4 bases, with 10 bases left between them. The CDR3 reads CASSPRQNNEKLFF. DNA of the CDR3: TGTGCCAGCAGCCCGCGACAGAATAATGAAAAACTGTTTTTT.

The chain has TRBV27 and TRBJ2-2; D not certain. Germline CDR1 and CDR2: MNHEY and SMNVEV (reference sequence). The CDR3 spans 12 residues. V lost 2 bases and J lost 7, with 5 bases in between. CDR3 sequence (DNA): TGTGCCAGCAGTTTAGAGGTCGGGGAGCTGTTTTTT. This translates into CASSLEVGELFF.

J is TRBJ1-3 and V is TRBV11-1; 7 nucleotides align to TRBD1. Germline CDR1 and CDR2: SGHAT and FQDESV (reference sequence). The ends lost 5 bases at V and 5 bases at J; junction bases unmatched: 6. CDR3 length equals 14 residues. This chain's CDR3 is CASSTRQGRNTIYF. The DNA for the CDR3 is TGTGCCAGCAGCACCCGACAGGGAAGAAACACCATATATTTT. Complete variable domain (other parts from reference TRBV11-1 and TRBJ1-3): EAEVAQSPRYKITEKSQAVAFWCDPISGHATLYWYRQILGQGPELLVQFQDESVVDDSQLPKDRFSAERLKGVDSTLKIQPAELGDSAMYLCASSTRQGRNTIYFGEGSWLTVV.